This T cell receptor (beta chain) derives from a study of cytomegalovirus exposure and HLA in healthy donors. This CDR3 is 14 amino acids long. The germline V gene encodes CDR1 LNHDA and CDR2 SQIVND (reference sequence). Deletions cut 4 bases from V and 6 bases from J, with 12 bases between. Primers for the PCR totalled 60 Vbeta and 13 Jbeta. Profiled with immunoSEQ multiplex PCR; TCRdb holds only in-frame clones, not every one. The sample table sets out some 200,000 clones. J is TRBJ1-4 and V is TRBV19; a weak D match, TRBD1 (6 bases). This clonotype was obtained from a man aged 25-40 years in good health and CMV-seronegative. The source material was PBMCs. In DNA form, the CDR3 reads TGTGCCAGTAGTAGGGGGCGGGGGTATGAAAAACTGTTTTTT. Its translation: CASSRGRGYEKLFF. Combining the CDR3 with reference TRBV19 and TRBJ1-4 gives the whole variable domain DGGITQSPKYLFRKEGQNVTLSCEQNLNHDAMYWYRQDPGQGLRLIYYSQIVNDFQKGDIAEGYSVSREKKESFPLTVTSAQKNPTAFYLCASSRGRGYEKLFFGSGTQLSVL.